This T cell receptor (beta chain) was captured in a study of T cells in Graves' hyperthyroidism and ophthalmopathy. Study in general: Peripheral blood was acquired at first diagnosis, ahead of any therapy whatsoever.

The TCR beta CDR3 regions underwent amplification using RNA transcripts as the source. HTBI primers drove first-round RT-PCR of the TCR CDR3. TCRdb analysed the multiplex PCR reads with MiXCR anew, one entry per CDR3 protein. Of approximately 640,000 distinct CDR3 sequences listed, 15% to 20% are singletons. Patients aged 18 to 65 had newly diagnosed hyperthyroidism that had lasted under 2 months. From 8.5 to 10 ml of fresh peripheral blood, PBMCs were isolated. J lost 2 bases, V lost 4 bases, and 4 bases had no gene match. Germline V gene lookup returns CDR1 MDHEN and CDR2 SYDVKM. The CDR3 has 16 amino acids. At least ten counts were recorded for this clonotype.

This clonotype originated in a man aged 45-65 years with Graves' hyperthyroidism. The chain combines TRBV28 with TRBJ1-5; 11 bases line up with TRBD1. Material: blood. The CDR3 reads CASSSGTGGRNQPQHF. In nucleotides, the CDR3 is TGTGCCAGCAGTTCCGGGACAGGGGGTCGCAATCAGCCCCAGCATTTT.